The rows below give T cell receptor beta chains drawn from one sample of a study of immune cell composition in non-small cell lung cancer. Clones were sequenced by immunoSEQ multiplex PCR, and TCRdb holds only the in-frame ones, with some missing. The sample contains some 13,000 clones, around 75% of which appear only once. Sequencing input: lung tumor tissue. All receptors come from a human donor with non-small cell lung cancer. The CDR3 runs from the conserved cysteine through the conserved F or W. The order of the fields is V gene, J gene, D gene, CDR3 protein. The D gene is left open where the match is weak.

v_call: TRBV11-2; j_call: TRBJ2-1; d_call: TRBD2; cdr3_aa: CASSRGTISYNEQFF
v_call: TRBV6-6; j_call: TRBJ1-2; d_call: TRBD1; cdr3_aa: CASLSTGGYGYTF
v_call: TRBV13; j_call: TRBJ2-3; d_call: TRBD2; cdr3_aa: CASSLVTGRHGADTQYF
v_call: TRBV5-4; j_call: TRBJ1-2; d_call: .; cdr3_aa: CASSSTDIDYGYTF
v_call: TRBV30; j_call: TRBJ1-3; d_call: .; cdr3_aa: CAWMDTGNTIYF
v_call: TRBV15; j_call: TRBJ2-1; d_call: .; cdr3_aa: CATSRARGYNEQFF
v_call: TRBV19; j_call: TRBJ2-5; d_call: TRBD1; cdr3_aa: CASSGSRRGRGETQYF
v_call: TRBV13; j_call: TRBJ2-1; d_call: .; cdr3_aa: CASSLELHRNEQFF
v_call: TRBV6-5; j_call: TRBJ2-2; d_call: .; cdr3_aa: CASRPHGRGAGELFF
v_call: TRBV14; j_call: TRBJ1-1; d_call: .; cdr3_aa: CASSHAGMNTEAFF
v_call: TRBV6-4; j_call: TRBJ1-2; d_call: .; cdr3_aa: CASSDSPARGYTF
v_call: TRBV2; j_call: TRBJ2-1; d_call: TRBD1; cdr3_aa: CASSELGQGNEQFF
v_call: TRBV9; j_call: TRBJ1-3; d_call: .; cdr3_aa: CASPGPGDF
v_call: TRBV6-1; j_call: TRBJ1-1; d_call: TRBD1; cdr3_aa: CASGQARGNTEAFF
v_call: TRBV2; j_call: TRBJ1-5; d_call: .; cdr3_aa: CASSLDGGSNQPQHF
v_call: TRBV27; j_call: TRBJ2-2; d_call: .; cdr3_aa: CASSLGWALNTGELFF
v_call: TRBV11-2; j_call: TRBJ1-1; d_call: TRBD1; cdr3_aa: CASSLVDRQGAEAFF